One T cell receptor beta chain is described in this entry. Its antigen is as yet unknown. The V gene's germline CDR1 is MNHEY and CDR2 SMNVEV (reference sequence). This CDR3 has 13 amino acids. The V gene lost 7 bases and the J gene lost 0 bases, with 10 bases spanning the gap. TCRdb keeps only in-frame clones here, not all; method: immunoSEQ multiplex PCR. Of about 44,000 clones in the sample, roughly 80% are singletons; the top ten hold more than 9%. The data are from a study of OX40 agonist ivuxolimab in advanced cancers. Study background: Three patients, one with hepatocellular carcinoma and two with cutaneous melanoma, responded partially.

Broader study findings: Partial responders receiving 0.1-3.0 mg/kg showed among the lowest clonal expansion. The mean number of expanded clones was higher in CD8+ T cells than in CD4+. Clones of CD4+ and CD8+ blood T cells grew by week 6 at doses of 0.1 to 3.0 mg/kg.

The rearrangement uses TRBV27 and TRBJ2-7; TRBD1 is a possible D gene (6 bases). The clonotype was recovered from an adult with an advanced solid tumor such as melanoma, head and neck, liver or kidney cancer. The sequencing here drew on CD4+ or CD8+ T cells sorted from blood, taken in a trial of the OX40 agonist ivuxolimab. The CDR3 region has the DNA TGTGCCAGCACCCCCAGGGGCTCCTACGAGCAGTACTTC. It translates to CASTPRGSYEQYF.